This record looks at one T cell receptor beta chain sequence and its context. Antigen specificity is unknown. TCRdb keeps only in-frame clones here, not all; method: immunoSEQ multiplex PCR. The sample carries fewer than 200,000 clones, 90% to 95% recorded once. The CDR3 loop spans 14 amino acids. V dropped 8 bases and J dropped 0 bases, with 14 bases sitting between them. Germline V gene sequence: CDR1 KGHSH, CDR2 LQKENI. The data were obtained in a study of T cell responses to AZD1222 COVID-19 vaccine. General study points: Epitopes outside B.1.351 and B.1.1.7 mutated regions reportedly drew nearly half of spike TCRs.

This chain links TRBV18 with TRBJ2-7; D tentatively fits TRBD1 or TRBD2 (5 bases each). The receptor was derived from an adult in good health. The sequencing used peripheral blood, collected on day 0 of AZD1222 vaccination. The CDR3 protein is CASAIGTHSYEQYF. DNA of the CDR3: TGTGCCAGCGCAATAGGGACCCACTCCTACGAGCAGTACTTC.